These 14 T cell receptor beta chains came from one sample sequenced in a study of T cell responses to AZD1222 COVID-19 vaccine. Sequencing was performed with immunoSEQ multiplex PCR; in TCRdb, only in-frame clones are kept and a portion is missing. The sample includes approximately 110,000 clones, about 89% seen only once; the top ten take roughly 3.9%. The sequencing here drew on peripheral blood, taken on day 0 of AZD1222 vaccination. The receptors shown here come from an adult in good health.

The V gene is TRBV27, the J gene TRBJ2-2; the D is unclear. Trimming took off 6 bases at V and 8 bases at J, with 10 bases between the two ends. The length of the CDR3 is 12 residues. Germline loops: CDR1 MNHEY, CDR2 SMNVEV (reference sequence). CDR3 nucleotide sequence: TGTGCCAGCAGACAGCCTAGGGGGGAGCTGTTTTTT. Translation gives CASRQPRGELFF.

The CDR3 loop is CASSETYQPQHF. The CDR3 coding sequence is TGTGCCAGCAGTGAAACGTATCAGCCCCAGCATTTT. The chain employs TRBV2 and TRBJ1-5; no firm D call. The CDR3 has 12 residues. V lost 2 bases, J lost 5 bases, and 4 bases lay in between. Per the germline V gene, CDR1 is SNHLY and CDR2 is FYNNEI.

The chain combines TRBV18 with TRBJ2-3, with no clear D. Germline V lookup: CDR1 KGHSH, CDR2 LQKENI. V lost 1 base and J lost 1, with 12 bases in between. This CDR3 is built from 16 residues. The CDR3, as DNA: TGTGCCAGCTCACCACTAGACGGAGTGGGCACAGATACGCAGTATTTT. Amino acids: CASSPLDGVGTDTQYF.

CDR3 nucleotides: TGTGCCAGCAGGAAAGGGACTAGCGGGGGTACCGGGGAGCTGTTTTTT. Protein: CASRKGTSGGTGELFF. This rearrangement joins TRBV27 to TRBJ2-2; 14 nucleotides align to TRBD2. The germline gives CDR1 MNHEY, CDR2 SMNVEV (reference sequence). J gave up 5 bases and V 6 bases, and 5 bases lay outside the gene matches. The CDR3 is 16 amino acids.

This chain uses TRBV6-1 with TRBJ1-1; D is undetermined. CDR3 length: 13 amino acids. V lost 5 bases, J lost 7 bases, and 14 bases lay in between. Germline values: CDR1 MNHNS, CDR2 SASEGT. The CDR3, as DNA: TGTGCCAGCAGTTATAAGGCGAGGGATGAAGCTTTCTTT. This gives the protein CASSYKARDEAFF.

This chain connects TRBV25-1 to TRBJ2-1; D remains unclear. Trimming stripped 4 bases from V and 7 bases from J, with 8 bases between. The CDR3 extends over 12 amino acids. Germline V lookup: CDR1 MGHDK, CDR2 SYGVNS. In nucleotides, the CDR3 is TGTGCCAGCAGTGGCCCTAGGAATGAGCAGTTCTTC. Translation gives CASSGPRNEQFF.

This chain uses TRBV5-4 with TRBJ2-5; 11 nucleotides align to TRBD1. V lost 2 bases and J lost 5; bases outside the gene matches: 2. Germline assignment: CDR1 SGHNT and CDR2 YYREEE (reference sequence). CDR3 size: 14 residues. The DNA for the CDR3 is TGTGCCAGCAGCTTCTGGACAGGGGGCGAGACCCAGTACTTC. Amino acids: CASSFWTGGETQYF. The entire variable domain, with the rest obtained from reference TRBV5-4 and TRBJ2-5, is as follows: ETGVTQSPTHLIKTRGQQVTLRCSSQSGHNTVSWYQQALGQGPQFIFQYYREEENGRGNFPPRFSGLQFPNYSSELNVNALELDDSALYLCASSFWTGGETQYFGPGTRLLVL.

V usage is TRBV11-2 and J usage is TRBJ1-5; a weak D match, TRBD1 (6 bases). Trimming took 4 bases from V and 6 from J, leaving 16 bases between them. The CDR3 totals 15 residues. Germline assignment: CDR1 SGHAT and CDR2 FQNNGV. The CDR3 region is CASSSNPQGRQPQHF. CDR3 bases: TGTGCCAGCAGCTCTAATCCCCAGGGGCGTCAGCCCCAGCATTTT.

The chain employs TRBV28 and TRBJ1-5; TRBD1 matches at 7 bases. The CDR3 is made up of 15 amino acids. Germline V gene data show CDR1 as MDHEN and CDR2 as SYDVKM. With 5 bases clipped from V and 3 bases from J, the junction kept 7 bases outside the gene matches. The CDR3 loop reads CASSQGGNFNQPQHF. In nucleotides, the CDR3 is TGTGCCAGCAGTCAGGGGGGGAATTTCAATCAGCCCCAGCATTTT.

This chain uses TRBV6-2 or TRBV6-3 with TRBJ1-2; D possibly corresponds to TRBD1 (6 bases). Trimming removed 5 bases at V and 4 bases at J, with 11 bases between. CDR3 length: 13 amino acids. Germline V gives CDR1 MNHEY, CDR2 SVGEGT. CDR3 sequence: CASSPTGSYGYTF. The CDR3 DNA follows: TGTGCCAGCAGTCCGACAGGCTCCTATGGCTACACCTTC.

The V and J genes are TRBV5-1 and TRBJ2-3; tentative D call: TRBD2 (6 bases). The CDR3 length is 15 residues. The germline V gene has CDR1 SGHRS and CDR2 YFSETQ. Trimming left V 7 bases short and J 1 base short, with 16 bases between. The CDR3: CASDTGTGGTDTQYF. DNA of the CDR3: TGCGCCAGCGATACCGGGACGGGGGGCACAGATACGCAGTATTTT.

This rearrangement joins TRBV11-2 to TRBJ2-7; D may be TRBD2 (5 bases). This CDR3 comprises 14 residues. The V gene's germline CDR1 is SGHAT and CDR2 FQNNGV. The ends were cut back, 6 bases at V and 3 bases at J, with 15 bases in the middle. The CDR3 DNA is TGTGCCAGCAGTCAGAGGCCCGGAGGCTACGAGCAGTACTTC. Translated, it gives CASSQRPGGYEQYF. Drawing the rest from reference TRBV11-2 and TRBJ2-7, the complete variable domain is EAGVAQSPRYKIIEKRQSVAFWCNPISGHATLYWYQQILGQGPKLLIQFQNNGVVDDSQLPKDRFSAERLKGVDSTLKIQPAKLEDSAVYLCASSQRPGGYEQYFGPGTRLTVT.

The CDR3 DNA reads as TGCGCCAGCAAAAACGGGGGGCCAATTGGGGGCGAGCAGTACTTC. Its translation is CASKNGGPIGGEQYF. The chain carries TRBV5-1 and TRBJ2-7; D might be TRBD2 (7 bases). This CDR3 spans 15 amino acids. Germline V CDR1 and CDR2: SGHRS, YFSETQ. V was shortened by 6 bases and J by 6 bases, with 22 bases between the two germline ends. The complete variable domain, with remaining parts taken from reference TRBV5-1 and TRBJ2-7, reads KAGVTQTPRYLIKTRGQQVTLSCSPISGHRSVSWYQQTPGQGLQFLFEYFSETQRNKGNFPGRFSGRQFSNSRSEMNVSTLELGDSALYLCASKNGGPIGGEQYFGPGTRLTVT.

The chain couples TRBV5-4 to TRBJ2-7; possible D gene TRBD1, 6 bases. CDR1 and CDR2 from the germline V gene are SGHNT and YYREEE (reference sequence). This CDR3 contains 15 residues. Trimming left V 0 bases short and J 3 bases short, with 13 bases between. CDR3 amino acids: CASSLGTAQSYEQYF. The CDR3 bases are TGTGCCAGCAGCTTGGGGACAGCTCAAAGCTACGAGCAGTACTTC.